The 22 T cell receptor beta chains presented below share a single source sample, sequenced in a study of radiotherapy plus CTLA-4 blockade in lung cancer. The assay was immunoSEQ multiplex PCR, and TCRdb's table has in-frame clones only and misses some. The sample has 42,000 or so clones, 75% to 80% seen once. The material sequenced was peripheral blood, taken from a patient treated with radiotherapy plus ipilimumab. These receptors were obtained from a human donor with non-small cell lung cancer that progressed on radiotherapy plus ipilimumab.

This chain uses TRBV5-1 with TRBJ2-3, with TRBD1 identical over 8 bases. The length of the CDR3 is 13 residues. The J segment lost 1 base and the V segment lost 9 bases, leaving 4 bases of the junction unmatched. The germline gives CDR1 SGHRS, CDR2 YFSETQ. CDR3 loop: CATATGGTDTQYF. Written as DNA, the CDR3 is TGCGCCACCGCGACAGGGGGCACAGATACGCAGTATTTT. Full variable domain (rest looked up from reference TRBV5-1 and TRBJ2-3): KAGVTQTPRYLIKTRGQQVTLSCSPISGHRSVSWYQQTPGQGLQFLFEYFSETQRNKGNFPGRFSGRQFSNSRSEMNVSTLELGDSALYLCATATGGTDTQYFGPGTRLTVL.

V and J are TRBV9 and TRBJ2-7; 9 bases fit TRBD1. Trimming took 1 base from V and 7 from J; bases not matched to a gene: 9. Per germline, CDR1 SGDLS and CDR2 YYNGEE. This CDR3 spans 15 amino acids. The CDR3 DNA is TGTGCCAGCAGCGTATCACAGGGGGCCCTTTGGGAGCAGTACTTC. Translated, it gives CASSVSQGALWEQYF.

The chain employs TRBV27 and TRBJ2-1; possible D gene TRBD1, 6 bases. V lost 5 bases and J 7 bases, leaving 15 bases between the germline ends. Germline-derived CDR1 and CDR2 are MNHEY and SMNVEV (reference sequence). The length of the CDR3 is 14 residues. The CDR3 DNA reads TGTGCCAGCAGTCCAGGGGCGGCAGTTAATGAGCAGTTCTTC. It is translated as CASSPGAAVNEQFF.

The CDR3 reads CASSLTGGADQPQHF. Written as DNA, the CDR3 is TGTGCCAGCAGCTTAACAGGGGGGGCAGATCAGCCCCAGCATTTT. The rearrangement links TRBV7-6 to TRBJ1-5; 8 bases align to TRBD1. The CDR3 runs to 15 residues. With V trimmed by 2 bases and J by 5 bases, 5 bases remained unmatched. From germline, CDR1 is SGHVS and CDR2 FNYEAQ.

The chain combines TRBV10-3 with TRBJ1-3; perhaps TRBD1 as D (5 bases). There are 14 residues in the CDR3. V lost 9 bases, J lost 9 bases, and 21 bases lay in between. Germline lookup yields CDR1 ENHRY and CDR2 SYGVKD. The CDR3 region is CAILGGDPLGTIYF. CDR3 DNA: TGTGCCATTCTGGGCGGGGACCCTCTGGGCACCATATATTTT.

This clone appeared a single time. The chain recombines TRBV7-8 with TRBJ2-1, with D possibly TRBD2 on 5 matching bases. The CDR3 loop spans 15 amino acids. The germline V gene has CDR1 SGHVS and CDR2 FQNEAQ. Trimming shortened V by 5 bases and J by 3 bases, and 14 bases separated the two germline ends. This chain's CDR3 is CASSEFPRDYNEQFF. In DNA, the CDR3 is TGTGCCAGCAGCGAGTTCCCGAGGGACTACAATGAGCAGTTCTTC.

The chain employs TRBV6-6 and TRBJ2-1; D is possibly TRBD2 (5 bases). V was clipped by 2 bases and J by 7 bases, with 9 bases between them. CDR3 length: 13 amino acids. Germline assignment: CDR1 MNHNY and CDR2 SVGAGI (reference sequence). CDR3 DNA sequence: TGTGCCAGCAGTTACGCGACTACTAATGAGCAGTTCTTC. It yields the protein CASSYATTNEQFF.

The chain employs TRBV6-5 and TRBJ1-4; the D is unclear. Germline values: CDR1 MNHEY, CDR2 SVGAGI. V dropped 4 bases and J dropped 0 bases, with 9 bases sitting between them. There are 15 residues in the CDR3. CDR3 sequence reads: CASSSRRTTNEKLFF. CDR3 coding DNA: TGTGCCAGCAGTTCCAGGCGTACAACTAATGAAAAACTGTTTTTT.

CDR3 in DNA: TGTGCCAGCAGCTATTACACTGAAGCTTTCTTT. Amino acids: CASSYYTEAFF. The chain uses TRBV28 and TRBJ1-1; D unclear. The germline gives CDR1 MDHEN, CDR2 SYDVKM. The CDR3 runs to 11 residues. V was pared by 6 bases and J by 3 bases, with 5 bases between. The full variable domain, in which reference TRBV28 and TRBJ1-1 provide the parts outside the CDR3, is DVKVTQSSRYLVKRTGEKVFLECVQDMDHENMFWYRQDPGLGLRLIYFSYDVKMKEKGDIPEGYSVSREKKERFSLILESASTNQTSMYLCASSYYTEAFFGQGTRLTVV.

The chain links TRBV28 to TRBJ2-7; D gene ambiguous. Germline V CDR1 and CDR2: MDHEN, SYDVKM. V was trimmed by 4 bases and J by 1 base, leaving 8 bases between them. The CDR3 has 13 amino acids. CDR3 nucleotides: TGTGCCAGCAGTTCGACACTGTCCTACGAGCAGTACTTC. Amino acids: CASSSTLSYEQYF.

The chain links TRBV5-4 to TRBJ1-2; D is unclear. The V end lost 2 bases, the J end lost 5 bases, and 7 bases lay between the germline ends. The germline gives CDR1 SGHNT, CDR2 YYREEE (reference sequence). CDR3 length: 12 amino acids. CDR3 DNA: TGTGCCAGCAGCTTTGACATATATGGCTACACCTTC. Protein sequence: CASSFDIYGYTF.

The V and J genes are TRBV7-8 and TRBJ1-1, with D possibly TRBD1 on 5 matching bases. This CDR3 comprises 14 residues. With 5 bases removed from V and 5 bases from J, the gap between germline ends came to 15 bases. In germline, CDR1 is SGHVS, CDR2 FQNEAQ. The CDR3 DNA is TGTGCCAGCAGCCCCACGGGACTTGGGACTGAAGCTTTCTTT. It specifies CASSPTGLGTEAFF.

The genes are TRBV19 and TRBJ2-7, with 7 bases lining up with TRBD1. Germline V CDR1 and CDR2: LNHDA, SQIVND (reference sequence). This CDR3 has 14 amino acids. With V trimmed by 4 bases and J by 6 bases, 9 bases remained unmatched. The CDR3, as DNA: TGTGCCAGTAGTAGTACAGGGGATTCTTCCGAGCAGTACTTC. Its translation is CASSSTGDSSEQYF.

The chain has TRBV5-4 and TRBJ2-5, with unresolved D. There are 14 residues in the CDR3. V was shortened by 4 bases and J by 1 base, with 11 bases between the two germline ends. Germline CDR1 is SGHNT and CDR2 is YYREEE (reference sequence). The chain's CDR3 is CASSPQQSQETQYF. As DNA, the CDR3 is TGTGCCAGCAGCCCGCAACAGAGCCAAGAGACCCAGTACTTC.

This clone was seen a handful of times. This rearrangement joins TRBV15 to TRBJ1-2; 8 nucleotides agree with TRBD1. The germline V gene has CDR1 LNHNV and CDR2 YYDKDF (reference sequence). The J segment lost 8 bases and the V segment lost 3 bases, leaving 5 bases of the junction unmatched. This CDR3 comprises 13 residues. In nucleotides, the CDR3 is TGTGCCACCAGCAGTAGGACAGGGCAAGGCTACACCTTC. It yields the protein CATSSRTGQGYTF.

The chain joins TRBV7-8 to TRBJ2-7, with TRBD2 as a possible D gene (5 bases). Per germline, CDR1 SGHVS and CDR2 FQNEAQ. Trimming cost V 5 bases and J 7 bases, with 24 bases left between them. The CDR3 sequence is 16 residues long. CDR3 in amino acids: CASSPFGRGFQGEQYF. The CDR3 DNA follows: TGTGCCAGCAGCCCCTTTGGACGGGGTTTTCAAGGGGAGCAGTACTTC.

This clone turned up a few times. The CDR3 loop is CASSQPRHRGNQPQHF. For the CDR3, the DNA is TGCGCCAGCAGTCAACCGAGACACAGGGGAAATCAGCCCCAGCATTTT. V and J are TRBV23-1 and TRBJ1-5, with 7 bases identical to TRBD1. TRBV23-1 falls under the ORF class, with uncertain function. V gave up 2 bases and J gave up 4 bases; unmatched junction bases: 8. There are 16 residues in the CDR3.

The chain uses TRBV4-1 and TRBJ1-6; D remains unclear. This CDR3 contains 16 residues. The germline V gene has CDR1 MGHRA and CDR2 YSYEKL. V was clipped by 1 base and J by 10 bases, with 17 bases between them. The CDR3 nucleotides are TGCGCCAGCAGCCAAGTGGGGAGGGCACGAGAGTCACCCCTCCACTTT. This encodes CASSQVGRARESPLHF.

CDR3 DNA sequence: TGTGCCAGCAGCTCCCTGGGGGACAGCCTGCAGTACTTC. Its translation is CASSSLGDSLQYF. The chain carries TRBV6-5 and TRBJ2-7; 7 bases fit TRBD1. The CDR3 is 13 amino acids. The J segment lost 9 bases and the V segment lost 6 bases, leaving 11 bases of the junction unmatched. Per the germline V gene, CDR1 is MNHEY and CDR2 is SVGAGI.

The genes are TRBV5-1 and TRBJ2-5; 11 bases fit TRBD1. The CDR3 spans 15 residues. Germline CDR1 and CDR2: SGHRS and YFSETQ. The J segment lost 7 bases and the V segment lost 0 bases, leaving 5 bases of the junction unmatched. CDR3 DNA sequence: TGCGCCAGCAGCTTGGGGACAGGGGGCGCCGGGACCCAGTACTTC. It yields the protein CASSLGTGGAGTQYF.

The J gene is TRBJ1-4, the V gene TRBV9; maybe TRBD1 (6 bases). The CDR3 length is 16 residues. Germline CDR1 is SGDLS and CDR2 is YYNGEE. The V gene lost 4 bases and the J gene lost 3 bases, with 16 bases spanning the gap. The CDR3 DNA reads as TGTGCCAGCAGCCCCAGGGGAGGGGTCTCTAATGAAAAACTGTTTTTT. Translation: CASSPRGGVSNEKLFF.

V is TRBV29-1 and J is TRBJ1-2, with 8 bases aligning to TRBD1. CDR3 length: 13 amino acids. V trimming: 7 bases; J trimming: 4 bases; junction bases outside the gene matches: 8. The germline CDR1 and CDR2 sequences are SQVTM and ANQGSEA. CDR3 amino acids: CSAALDRAYGYTF. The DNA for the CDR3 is TGCAGCGCAGCTTTGGACAGGGCCTATGGCTACACCTTC. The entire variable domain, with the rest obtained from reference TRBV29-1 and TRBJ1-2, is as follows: SAVISQKPSRDICQRGTSLTIQCQVDSQVTMMFWYRQQPGQSLTLIATANQGSEATYESGFVIDKFPISRPNLTFSTLTVSNMSPEDSSIYLCSAALDRAYGYTFGSGTRLTVV.